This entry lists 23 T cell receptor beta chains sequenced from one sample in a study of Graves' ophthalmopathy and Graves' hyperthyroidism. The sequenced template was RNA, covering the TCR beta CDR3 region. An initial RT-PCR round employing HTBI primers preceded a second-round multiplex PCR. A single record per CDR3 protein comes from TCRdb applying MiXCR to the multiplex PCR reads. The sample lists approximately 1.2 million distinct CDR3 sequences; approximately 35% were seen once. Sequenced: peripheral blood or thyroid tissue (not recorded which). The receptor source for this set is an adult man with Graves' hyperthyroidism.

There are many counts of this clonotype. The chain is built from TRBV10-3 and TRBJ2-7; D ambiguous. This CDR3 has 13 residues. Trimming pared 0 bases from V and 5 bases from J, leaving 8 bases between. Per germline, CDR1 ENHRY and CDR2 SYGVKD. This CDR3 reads CAISESFGNEQYF. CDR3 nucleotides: TGTGCCATCAGTGAGTCGTTTGGTAACGAGCAGTACTTC.

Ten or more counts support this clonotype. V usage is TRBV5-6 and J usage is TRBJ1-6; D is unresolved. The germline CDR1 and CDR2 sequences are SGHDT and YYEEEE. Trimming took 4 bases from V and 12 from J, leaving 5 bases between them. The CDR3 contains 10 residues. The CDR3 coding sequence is TGTGCCAGCAGCCCCATACCCCTCCACTTT. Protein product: CASSPIPLHF.

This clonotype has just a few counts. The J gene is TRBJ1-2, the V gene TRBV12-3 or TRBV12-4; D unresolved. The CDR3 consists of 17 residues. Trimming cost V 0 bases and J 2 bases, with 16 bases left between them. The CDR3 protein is CASSLALQPGSNYGYTF. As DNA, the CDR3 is TGTGCCAGCAGTTTAGCGCTTCAGCCGGGTTCGAACTATGGCTACACCTTC.

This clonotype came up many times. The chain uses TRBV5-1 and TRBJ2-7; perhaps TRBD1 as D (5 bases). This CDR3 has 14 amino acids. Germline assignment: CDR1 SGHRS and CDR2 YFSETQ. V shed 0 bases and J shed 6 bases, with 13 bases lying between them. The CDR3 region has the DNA TGCGCCAGCAGCTTGGACGCTAGGGGTGCCGAGCAGTACTTC. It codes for CASSLDARGAEQYF.

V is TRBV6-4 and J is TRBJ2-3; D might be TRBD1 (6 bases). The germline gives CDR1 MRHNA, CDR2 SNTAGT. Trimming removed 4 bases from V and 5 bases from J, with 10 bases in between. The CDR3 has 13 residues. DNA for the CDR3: TGTGCCAGCAGTGTCCAGGACAGAGATACGCAGTATTTT. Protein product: CASSVQDRDTQYF.

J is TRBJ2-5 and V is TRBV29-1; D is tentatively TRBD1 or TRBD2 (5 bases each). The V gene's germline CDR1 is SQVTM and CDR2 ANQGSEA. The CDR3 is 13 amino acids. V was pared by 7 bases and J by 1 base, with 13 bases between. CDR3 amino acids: CSAAGTPQETQYF. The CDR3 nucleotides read TGCAGCGCAGCAGGGACCCCCCAAGAGACCCAGTACTTC.

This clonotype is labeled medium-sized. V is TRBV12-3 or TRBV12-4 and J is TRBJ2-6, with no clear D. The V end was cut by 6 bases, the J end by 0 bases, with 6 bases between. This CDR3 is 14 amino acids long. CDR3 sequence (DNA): TGTGCCAGCAGCCTGAGCTCTGGGGCCAACGTCCTGACTTTC. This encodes CASSLSSGANVLTF.

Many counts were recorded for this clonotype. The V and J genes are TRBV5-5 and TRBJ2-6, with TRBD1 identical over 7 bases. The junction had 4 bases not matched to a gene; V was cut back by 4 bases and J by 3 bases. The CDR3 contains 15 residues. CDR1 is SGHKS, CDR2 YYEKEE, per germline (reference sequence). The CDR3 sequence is CASSSTGVGANVLTF. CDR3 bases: TGTGCCAGCAGCAGTACAGGGGTTGGGGCCAACGTCCTGACTTTC.

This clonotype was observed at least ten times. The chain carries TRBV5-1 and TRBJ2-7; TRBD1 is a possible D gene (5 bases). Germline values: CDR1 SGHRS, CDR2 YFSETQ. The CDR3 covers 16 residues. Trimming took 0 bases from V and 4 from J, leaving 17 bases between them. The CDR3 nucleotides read TGCGCCAGCAGCTTGGAAGGGGCAGTTGCAAAATACGAGCAGTACTTC. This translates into CASSLEGAVAKYEQYF.

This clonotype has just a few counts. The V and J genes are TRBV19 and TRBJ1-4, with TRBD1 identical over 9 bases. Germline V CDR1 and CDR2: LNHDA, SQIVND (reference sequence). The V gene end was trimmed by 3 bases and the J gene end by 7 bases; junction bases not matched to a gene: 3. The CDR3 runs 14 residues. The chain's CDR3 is CASSMGQGREKLFF. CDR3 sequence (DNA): TGTGCCAGTAGTATGGGACAGGGTCGTGAAAAACTGTTTTTT.

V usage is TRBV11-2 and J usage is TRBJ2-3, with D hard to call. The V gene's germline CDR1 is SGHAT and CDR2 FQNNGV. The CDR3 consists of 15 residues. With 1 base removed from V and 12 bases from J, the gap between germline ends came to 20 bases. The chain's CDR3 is CASSLGFPLSQRQYF. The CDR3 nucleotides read TGTGCCAGCAGCTTAGGTTTCCCACTTTCACAGCGACAGTATTTT.

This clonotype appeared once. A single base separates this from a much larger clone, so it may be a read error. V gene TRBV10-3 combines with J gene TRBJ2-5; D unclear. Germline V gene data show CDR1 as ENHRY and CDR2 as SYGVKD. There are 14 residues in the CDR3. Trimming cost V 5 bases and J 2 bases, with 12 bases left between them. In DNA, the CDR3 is TGTGCCATCAGTTACTCACAATGGCAAGAGACCCAGTACTTC. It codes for CAISYSQWQETQYF.

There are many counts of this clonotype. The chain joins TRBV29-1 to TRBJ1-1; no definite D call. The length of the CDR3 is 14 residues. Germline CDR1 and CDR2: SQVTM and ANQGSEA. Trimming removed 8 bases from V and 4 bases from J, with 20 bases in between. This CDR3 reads CSITTSNPRTEAFF. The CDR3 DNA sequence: TGCAGCATCACCACAAGCAACCCTCGCACTGAAGCTTTCTTT.

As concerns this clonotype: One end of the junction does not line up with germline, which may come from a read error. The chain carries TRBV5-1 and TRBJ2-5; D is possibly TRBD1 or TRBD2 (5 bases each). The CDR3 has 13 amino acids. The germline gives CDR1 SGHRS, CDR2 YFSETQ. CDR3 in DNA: TGCGCCAGCAGCCCGGGACCCCAAGAGGCCCAGTACTTC. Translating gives CASSPGPQEAQYF. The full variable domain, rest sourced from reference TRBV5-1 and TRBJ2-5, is KAGVTQTPRYLIKTRGQQVTLSCSPISGHRSVSWYQQTPGQGLQFLFEYFSETQRNKGNFPGRFSGRQFSNSRSEMNVSTLELGDSALYLCASSPGPQEAQYFGPGTRLLVL.

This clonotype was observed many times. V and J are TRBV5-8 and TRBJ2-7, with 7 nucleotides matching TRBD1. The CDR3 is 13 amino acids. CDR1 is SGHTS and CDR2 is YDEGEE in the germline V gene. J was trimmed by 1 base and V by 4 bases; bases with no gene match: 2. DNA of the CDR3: TGTGCCAGCAGCAGGGACAGATCCTACGAGCAGTACTTC. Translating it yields CASSRDRSYEQYF.

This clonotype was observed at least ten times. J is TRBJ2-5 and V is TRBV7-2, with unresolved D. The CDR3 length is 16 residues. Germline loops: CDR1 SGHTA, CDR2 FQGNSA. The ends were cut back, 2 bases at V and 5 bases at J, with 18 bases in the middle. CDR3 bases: TGTGCCAGCAGCTTAACGTTGCGCCAAACCCGGGAGACCCAGTACTTC. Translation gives CASSLTLRQTRETQYF.

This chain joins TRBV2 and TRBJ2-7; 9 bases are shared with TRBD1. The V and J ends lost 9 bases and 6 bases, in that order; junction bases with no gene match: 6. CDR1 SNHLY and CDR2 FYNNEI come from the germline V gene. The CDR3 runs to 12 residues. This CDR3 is CASLGQGCEQYF. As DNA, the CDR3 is TGTGCCAGTCTGGGACAGGGCTGCGAGCAGTACTTC.

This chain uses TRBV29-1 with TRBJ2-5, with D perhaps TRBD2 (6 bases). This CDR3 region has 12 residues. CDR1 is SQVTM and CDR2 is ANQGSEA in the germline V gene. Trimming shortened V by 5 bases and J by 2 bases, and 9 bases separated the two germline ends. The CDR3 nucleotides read TGCAGCGTTTTGGGGGGTCAAGAGACCCAGTACTTC. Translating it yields CSVLGGQETQYF.

The CDR3 region is CASSTPGQESSYEQYF. The DNA of the CDR3 is TGTGCCAGCAGCACCCCGGGACAGGAATCCTCCTACGAGCAGTACTTC. J is TRBJ2-7 and V is TRBV7-9, with TRBD1 matching over 8 bases. The CDR3 has 16 residues. With V trimmed by 5 bases and J by 0 bases, 9 bases remained unmatched. The germline V gene has CDR1 SEHNR and CDR2 FQNEAQ (reference sequence).

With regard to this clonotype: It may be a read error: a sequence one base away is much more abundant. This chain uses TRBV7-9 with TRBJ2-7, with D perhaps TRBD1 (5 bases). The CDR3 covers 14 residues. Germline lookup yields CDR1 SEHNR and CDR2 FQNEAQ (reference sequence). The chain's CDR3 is CASSLAKGSYERYF. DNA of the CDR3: TGTGCCAGCAGCTTAGCTAAGGGGTCCTACGAGCGGTACTTC.

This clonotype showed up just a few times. CDR3 nucleotide sequence: TGTGCCAGCAGCTTGAGAGTTGGGCGGGGGCGATCCTACGAGCAGTACTTC. It yields the protein CASSLRVGRGRSYEQYF. The rearrangement uses TRBV5-6 and TRBJ2-7; D possibly corresponds to TRBD2 (7 bases). Between the trimmed V and J ends, which lost 1 base and 1 base, there was a span of 18 bases. The CDR3 covers 17 residues. Germline values: CDR1 SGHDT, CDR2 YYEEEE.

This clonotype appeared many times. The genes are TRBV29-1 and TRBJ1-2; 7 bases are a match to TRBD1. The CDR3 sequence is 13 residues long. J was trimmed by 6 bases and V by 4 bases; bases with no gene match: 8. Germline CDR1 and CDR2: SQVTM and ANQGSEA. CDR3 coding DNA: TGCAGCGTTGTTAGATCGCAGGGGGATGGCTACACCTTC. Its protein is CSVVRSQGDGYTF.

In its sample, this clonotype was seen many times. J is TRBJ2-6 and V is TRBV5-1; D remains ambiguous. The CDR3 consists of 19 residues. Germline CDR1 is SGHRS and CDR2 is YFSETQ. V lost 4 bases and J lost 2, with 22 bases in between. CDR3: CASSPQVPSRGTGANVLTF. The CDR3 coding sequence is TGCGCCAGCAGCCCCCAGGTGCCGTCTCGTGGAACTGGGGCCAACGTCCTGACTTTC. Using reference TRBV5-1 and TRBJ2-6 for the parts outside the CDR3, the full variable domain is KAGVTQTPRYLIKTRGQQVTLSCSPISGHRSVSWYQQTPGQGLQFLFEYFSETQRNKGNFPGRFSGRQFSNSRSEMNVSTLELGDSALYLCASSPQVPSRGTGANVLTFGAGSRLTVL.